This passage covers 27 T cell receptor beta chains from one sample sequenced in a study of cytomegalovirus exposure and HLA in healthy donors. PCR involved 60 Vbeta and 13 Jbeta primers. Assay: immunoSEQ multiplex PCR; the TCRdb copy retains only in-frame clones and omits some. The table shows 120,000 or so clones, with roughly 69% occurring only once. Sequencing was carried out using PBMCs. The origin of the receptors is a woman aged 40 to 50 in good health and CMV-seropositive.

This clone came up a few times. V is TRBV6-1 and J is TRBJ1-1; D is ambiguous. The V and J ends lost 1 base and 5 bases respectively, with 14 bases between them. This CDR3 comprises 15 residues. CDR1 is MNHNS and CDR2 is SASEGT in the germline V gene. As DNA, the CDR3 is TGTGCCAGCAGTGAAGGGGAGGGAGGATGGACTGAAGCTTTCTTT. Encoded protein: CASSEGEGGWTEAFF.

The chain carries TRBV11-2 and TRBJ2-7; no definite D call. Trimming took off 2 bases at V and 4 bases at J, with 18 bases between the two ends. CDR3 size: 16 residues. Germline assignment: CDR1 SGHAT and CDR2 FQNNGV. In DNA form, the CDR3 reads TGTGCCAGCAGCTTAAATCTACAGCTACAGTGGTACGAGCAGTACTTC. Translation gives CASSLNLQLQWYEQYF.

The CDR3: CASSSQDPEAFF. The CDR3 coding sequence is TGTGCCAGCAGCTCACAGGATCCTGAAGCTTTCTTT. The chain employs TRBV7-2 and TRBJ1-1; D perhaps matches TRBD1 (5 bases). Germline CDR1 is SGHTA and CDR2 is FQGNSA. Deletions cut 4 bases from V and 6 bases from J, with 9 bases between. The CDR3 consists of 12 residues.

The chain combines TRBV6-5 with TRBJ2-3; a possible D gene is TRBD2 (5 bases). Germline values: CDR1 MNHEY, CDR2 SVGAGI. The CDR3 has 14 residues. V lost 7 bases, J lost 1 base, and 12 bases lay in between. The CDR3 is CASTPSGGTDTQYF. CDR3 bases: TGTGCCAGCACGCCGAGCGGAGGCACAGATACGCAGTATTTT.

V gene TRBV4-3 combines with J gene TRBJ1-2; D perhaps matches TRBD1 (6 bases). This CDR3 is built from 17 residues. CDR1 and CDR2 from the germline V gene are LGHNA and YSLEER. The V gene lost 1 base and the J gene lost 5 bases, with 20 bases spanning the gap. In DNA, the CDR3 is TGCGCCAGCAGCCAAGTTTTCCGACGGGGGGCAACATATGGCTACACCTTC. It yields the protein CASSQVFRRGATYGYTF.

This chain links TRBV18 with TRBJ1-2; the match to TRBD1 covers 7 bases. Trimming removed 2 bases from V and 3 bases from J; junction bases left unmatched: 3. CDR3 length: 14 amino acids. CDR1 is KGHSH and CDR2 is LQKENI in the germline V gene. CDR3 nucleotide sequence: TGTGCCAGCTCACCAAGGACAGGCCACTATGGCTACACCTTC. It specifies CASSPRTGHYGYTF.

This sequence joins TRBV10-3 and TRBJ1-1, with 9 bases matching TRBD1. Trimming removed 5 bases from V and 3 bases from J; junction bases left unmatched: 7. Looked up from germline, CDR1 is ENHRY and CDR2 is SYGVKD. The length of the CDR3 is 15 residues. The CDR3 spells CAISNTRTGDTEAFF. In DNA form, the CDR3 reads TGTGCCATCAGTAATACCCGGACAGGGGACACTGAAGCTTTCTTT.

This clone has a handful of counts. Distinct nucleotide sequences in the sample also encode this CDR3. This chain connects TRBV5-1 to TRBJ2-5, with D perhaps TRBD2 (6 bases). From germline, CDR1 is SGHRS and CDR2 YFSETQ. The CDR3 totals 14 residues. The germline V and J ends were trimmed by 0 bases and 4 bases, with 10 bases remaining between them. CDR3: CASSLERAGETQYF. Written as DNA, the CDR3 is TGCGCCAGCAGCTTGGAGCGGGCCGGAGAGACCCAGTACTTC. The full variable domain, rest sourced from reference TRBV5-1 and TRBJ2-5, is KAGVTQTPRYLIKTRGQQVTLSCSPISGHRSVSWYQQTPGQGLQFLFEYFSETQRNKGNFPGRFSGRQFSNSRSEMNVSTLELGDSALYLCASSLERAGETQYFGPGTRLLVL.

The chain couples TRBV4-3 to TRBJ1-1; perhaps TRBD1 as D (5 bases). Germline values: CDR1 LGHNA, CDR2 YSLEER. This CDR3 is 15 amino acids long. The V gene lost 7 bases and the J gene lost 5 bases, with 20 bases spanning the gap. The DNA for the CDR3 is TGCGCCAGCACCCGAGTGGGGGAGGTAGGGACTGAAGCTTTCTTT. Protein: CASTRVGEVGTEAFF.

This chain links TRBV9 with TRBJ1-2, with D possibly matching TRBD1 (5 bases). The V end was cut by 4 bases, the J end by 1 base, with 8 bases between. CDR1 and CDR2 (germline): SGDLS, YYNGEE. CDR3 length: 13 amino acids. The CDR3 protein is CASSRGNNYGYTF. The CDR3 DNA follows: TGTGCCAGCAGCCGGGGGAATAACTATGGCTACACCTTC.

This chain uses TRBV4-3 with TRBJ1-1; D uncertain. Germline loops: CDR1 LGHNA, CDR2 YSLEER. The CDR3 is made up of 14 amino acids. Trimming removed 3 bases at V and 0 bases at J, with 8 bases between. The CDR3 nucleotides read TGCGCCAGCAGCCAGCGGGCTTTGAACACTGAAGCTTTCTTT. It specifies CASSQRALNTEAFF.

The chain carries TRBV7-9 and TRBJ2-6; 8 bases are a match to TRBD1. The germline V gene has CDR1 SEHNR and CDR2 FQNEAQ (reference sequence). The V and J ends lost 4 bases and 2 bases, in that order; junction bases with no gene match: 1. The CDR3 consists of 15 residues. Here the CDR3 DNA reads TGTGCCAGCAGCTCGACAGGGGCTGGGGCCAACGTCCTGACTTTC. It is translated as CASSSTGAGANVLTF.

The J gene is TRBJ2-1, the V gene TRBV5-1, with 7 bases lining up with TRBD2. V was clipped by 2 bases and J by 7 bases; unmatched bases: 9. Germline V gives CDR1 SGHRS, CDR2 YFSETQ. The CDR3 has 15 amino acids. The CDR3 spells CASSFRLAADNEQFF. The CDR3 nucleotides read TGCGCCAGCAGCTTCCGTCTAGCGGCAGATAATGAGCAGTTCTTC.

The chain uses TRBV5-4 and TRBJ2-3, with D possibly being TRBD1 (6 bases). The V end lost 4 bases, the J end lost 0 bases, and 12 bases lay between the germline ends. Germline values: CDR1 SGHNT, CDR2 YYREEE (reference sequence). The length of the CDR3 is 15 residues. The CDR3 region has the DNA TGTGCCAGCAGCCTACAGGGCAGGAGCACAGATACGCAGTATTTT. It specifies CASSLQGRSTDTQYF.

The count of this clone is one. The V call is TRBV5-1, the J call TRBJ1-4; no definite D call. There are 13 residues in the CDR3. Germline assignment: CDR1 SGHRS and CDR2 YFSETQ. Trimming took off 0 bases at V and 4 bases at J, with 4 bases between the two ends. For the CDR3, the DNA is TGCGCCAGCAGCTTGGGAGTTAATGAAAAACTGTTTTTT. This sequence encodes CASSLGVNEKLFF.

The V call is TRBV5-8, the J call TRBJ2-5, with D maybe TRBD2 (6 bases). Germline V gives CDR1 SGHTS, CDR2 YDEGEE. The V gene lost 4 bases and the J gene lost 5 bases, with 18 bases spanning the gap. The CDR3 extends over 15 amino acids. In DNA form, the CDR3 reads TGTGCCAGCAGCCCCGCGGGGCAGCAAGGGGAGACCCAGTACTTC. This translates into CASSPAGQQGETQYF.

This chain joins TRBV7-2 and TRBJ2-7; 9 bases agree with TRBD2. This CDR3 region has 14 residues. Germline trimming cut 1 base from V and 6 bases from J; bases unmatched to any gene: 4. Germline lookup yields CDR1 SGHTA and CDR2 FQGNSA. CDR3 nucleotide sequence: TGTGCCAGCAGCTTAGTTCTAGCGGGGAGCGAGCAGTACTTC. Translated: CASSLVLAGSEQYF.

The chain uses TRBV5-6 and TRBJ2-7, with D perhaps matching TRBD1 (6 bases). V was cut by 2 bases and J by 3 bases, with 12 bases left in between. The CDR3 runs to 14 residues. Germline assignment: CDR1 SGHDT and CDR2 YYEEEE. The CDR3 nucleotides are TGTGCCAGCAGCTTAATGGGACAAAACTACGAGCAGTACTTC. It encodes CASSLMGQNYEQYF. The whole variable domain, filled in from reference TRBV5-6 and TRBJ2-7, reads DAGVTQSPTHLIKTRGQQVTLRCSPKSGHDTVSWYQQALGQGPQFIFQYYEEEERQRGNFPDRFSGHQFPNYSSELNVNALLLGDSALYLCASSLMGQNYEQYFGPGTRLTVT.

The chain joins TRBV4-3 to TRBJ1-1, with D perhaps matching TRBD1 (5 bases). V lost 0 bases and J 8 bases, leaving 10 bases between the germline ends. The CDR3 totals 13 residues. Germline V gene lookup returns CDR1 LGHNA and CDR2 YSLEER. CDR3 nucleotide sequence: TGCGCCAGCAGCCAAGACACTTGGGGCGAAGCTTTCTTT. It yields the protein CASSQDTWGEAFF.

The genes are TRBV4-3 and TRBJ1-2, with D unclear. The ends were cut back, 2 bases at V and 6 bases at J, with 16 bases in the middle. The CDR3 length is 15 residues. In germline, CDR1 is LGHNA, CDR2 YSLEER. This CDR3 reads CASSQLSRGGHGYTF. The CDR3, as DNA: TGCGCCAGCAGCCAACTGTCCCGGGGAGGCCATGGCTACACCTTC.

Points on this clone: The same CDR3 is also encoded by other DNA sequences in this sample. This chain uses TRBV6-5 with TRBJ1-2; no firm D call. Germline loops: CDR1 MNHEY, CDR2 SVGAGI. V shed 0 bases and J shed 7 bases, with 9 bases lying between them. This CDR3 is 13 amino acids long. The CDR3 region is CASSYSRGGGYTF. The DNA for the CDR3 is TGTGCCAGCAGTTACTCACGAGGAGGTGGCTACACCTTC.

V is TRBV7-9 and J is TRBJ1-5; 7 bases align to TRBD1. Trimming cost V 6 bases and J 5 bases; bases outside gene matches: 4. Germline lookup yields CDR1 SEHNR and CDR2 FQNEAQ (reference sequence). The CDR3 has 13 residues. The CDR3 region is CASSRDSYQPQHF. The DNA for the CDR3 is TGTGCCAGCAGTCGGGACAGCTATCAGCCCCAGCATTTT.

The chain uses TRBV9 and TRBJ2-3, with 14 bases matching TRBD2. Losses at the gene ends were 5 bases for V and 6 bases for J; bases not matched to a gene: 5. Germline V gives CDR1 SGDLS, CDR2 YYNGEE. This CDR3 has 15 residues. The CDR3 region has the DNA TGTGCCAGCAGTCGGACTAGCGGGGGGCGGGATACGCAGTATTTT. It specifies CASSRTSGGRDTQYF.

About this clone itself: This CDR3 is also generated by other DNA sequences in the sample. The gene calls are TRBV6-5 and TRBJ1-3; 7 bases are shared with TRBD1. Trimming at V came to 5 bases and at J to 5 bases, leaving 6 bases not matched to a gene. Germline V lookup: CDR1 MNHEY, CDR2 SVGAGI. The CDR3 spans 14 residues. The CDR3, as DNA: TGTGCCAGCAGTACCACACAGGGGAGAAACACCATATATTTT. It encodes CASSTTQGRNTIYF.

This clone has only a few counts. This rearrangement joins TRBV4-3 to TRBJ1-1; D not certain. Trimming took off 1 base at V and 4 bases at J, with 10 bases between the two ends. The CDR3 has 14 amino acids. Germline CDR1 reads LGHNA; CDR2 reads YSLEER. The CDR3 here is CASSQVEGGTEAFF. In DNA form, the CDR3 reads TGCGCCAGCAGCCAAGTTGAGGGCGGCACTGAAGCTTTCTTT.

The genes are TRBV27 and TRBJ1-5, with D possibly being TRBD1 (5 bases). CDR1 is MNHEY and CDR2 is SMNVEV in the germline V gene (reference sequence). The V and J ends lost 3 bases and 5 bases respectively, with 11 bases between them. This CDR3 region has 14 residues. The CDR3 here is CASSFVGGDQPQHF. The CDR3, as DNA: TGTGCCAGCAGTTTTGTGGGAGGGGATCAGCCCCAGCATTTT.

The chain has TRBV6-5 and TRBJ2-7, with D uncertain. The CDR3 has 15 amino acids. Trimming shortened V by 6 bases and J by 2 bases, and 17 bases separated the two germline ends. Per germline, CDR1 MNHEY and CDR2 SVGAGI. The CDR3 spells CASSRPTVGTYEQYF. Written as DNA, the CDR3 is TGTGCCAGCAGCCGACCCACAGTCGGAACCTACGAGCAGTACTTC.